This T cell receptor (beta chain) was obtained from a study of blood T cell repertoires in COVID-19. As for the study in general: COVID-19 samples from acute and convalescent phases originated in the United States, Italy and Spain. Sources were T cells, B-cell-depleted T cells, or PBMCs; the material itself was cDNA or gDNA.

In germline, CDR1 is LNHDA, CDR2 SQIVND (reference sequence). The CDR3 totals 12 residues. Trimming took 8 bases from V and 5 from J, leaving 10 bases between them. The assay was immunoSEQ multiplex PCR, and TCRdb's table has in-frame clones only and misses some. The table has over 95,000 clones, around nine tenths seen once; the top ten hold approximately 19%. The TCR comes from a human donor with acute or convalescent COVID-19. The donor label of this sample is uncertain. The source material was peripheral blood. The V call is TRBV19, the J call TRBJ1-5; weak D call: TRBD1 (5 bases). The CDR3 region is CASSSRDQPQHF. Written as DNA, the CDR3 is TGTGCCAGTTCGAGCAGGGATCAGCCCCAGCATTTT.